This TCR beta chain is from a study of blood T cell repertoires in COVID-19. Under the authors' procedure: For nucleated cells, counts were estimated from reference gene primer amplification. Profiling relied on immunoSEQ multiplex PCR, and the TCRdb table lists in-frame clones only, not all of them. V and J calls and clone size follow that table, whereas D and trimming were derived from the DNA. The sample gives approximately 300,000 clones, roughly 86% of which show up once; around 1.5% is in the top ten. The sequence was obtained from a woman aged 50 to 60 with acute or convalescent COVID-19. The source material was peripheral blood.

CDR3 protein: CASSPNPLYSNQPQHF. The CDR3 nucleotides are TGTGCCAGCTCACCAAATCCCCTCTATAGCAATCAGCCCCAGCATTTT. V usage is TRBV18 and J usage is TRBJ1-5; D is uncertain. V was cut by 2 bases and J by 0 bases, with 11 bases left in between. This CDR3 comprises 16 residues. CDR1 and CDR2 (germline): KGHSH, LQKENI.